The source of this T cell receptor (beta chain) is a study of T-cell memory formation after mild COVID-19. Study overall: Among the donors, TCR clusters were largely specific to each donor. Findings of the study overall: While clones contracting from day 15 to 85 were balanced between CD4 and CD8, later expanders leaned CD4+. Among clones peaking at day 37 in the second wave, SARS-CoV-2 specificity remained unconfirmed.

As to this clonotype: Antigen: not known.

This CDR3 region has 13 residues. Trimming cost V 2 bases and J 3 bases, with 5 bases left between them. The V gene's germline CDR1 is MDHEN and CDR2 SYDVKM. Using its own MiXCR run on the 5' RACE reads, TCRdb lists one record per CDR3 protein. The sample holds about 600,000 distinct CDR3 sequences; roughly a fifth are singletons and the top ten take about 8.4%. The TCR comes from an adult woman who had mild COVID-19 (a few samples of this study predate the infection). Cell type and time point are not known. Sequenced material: PBMCs or a T cell subset sorted from them (not recorded which). This chain links TRBV28 with TRBJ2-1, with unresolved D. CDR3 DNA: TGTGCCAGCAGTTTACTGGTCTACAATGAGCAGTTCTTC. Translation gives CASSLLVYNEQFF.